One TCR beta chain is described in this entry. No antigen is known for it. CDR3 length: 13 residues. This specimen belongs to a study of T cell responses to AZD1222 COVID-19 vaccine. General observations from the study: There were repertoire samples only from the period after the peak T cell response. Donors were chiefly white British, with a greater number of females, and clonal diversity was perhaps underestimated.

Sequencing used immunoSEQ multiplex PCR; TCRdb keeps in-frame clones, though not all of them. Among around 99,000 clones, 85% to 95% were seen once, and the ten largest hold about 13%. This chain connects TRBV21-1 to TRBJ2-3; the table calls TRBD2, which could not be checked here. TRBV21-1 is designated a pseudogene. Specimen: peripheral blood, collected on day 0 of AZD1222 vaccination. This receptor was identified in an adult in good health. In nucleotides, the CDR3 is TGTGCCAGCAGCAAAGTAGTGACAGATACGCAGTATTTT. Translating it yields CASSKVVTDTQYF.